The 5 T cell receptor beta chains reported below all come from one sample, sequenced in a study of memory CD4+ T cells and cytomegalovirus serostatus. Assay used: immunoSEQ multiplex PCR; TCRdb lists only in-frame clones, some missing. The sample contains under 40,000 clones, 70% to 80% of which appear only once. Single viable CD3+CD4+CD8-CD45RO+ cells were sorted as the memory CD4+ T cells. Sequenced sample: memory CD4+ T cells from blood. These receptors were obtained from an adult in good health and CMV-seropositive.

The count of this clone is one. The chain joins TRBV4-3 to TRBJ2-6; D uncertain. Trimming removed 0 bases from V and 4 bases from J, with 10 bases in between. Germline CDR1 and CDR2: LGHNA and YSLEER. The CDR3 runs to 16 residues. In nucleotides, the CDR3 is TGCGCCAGCAGCCAAGAGCTCCTCAGGGGGGCCAACGTCCTGACTTTC. Its protein is CASSQELLRGANVLTF.

This clone was detected only once. The V call is TRBV27, the J call TRBJ2-7; D unresolved. The CDR3 contains 14 residues. Germline assignment: CDR1 MNHEY and CDR2 SMNVEV (reference sequence). Trimming stripped 5 bases from V and 2 bases from J, with 13 bases between. CDR3 loop: CASSPRNPPYEQYF. The CDR3 nucleotides read TGTGCCAGCAGTCCCCGAAATCCCCCCTACGAGCAGTACTTC.

This clone was picked up one time. This chain uses TRBV5-1 with TRBJ1-4; D gene uncertain. The germline gives CDR1 SGHRS, CDR2 YFSETQ. V was trimmed by 0 bases and J by 0 bases, leaving 6 bases between them. The CDR3 is 15 residues long. The CDR3 spells CASSLGGTTNEKLFF. The CDR3 DNA follows: TGCGCCAGCAGCTTGGGCGGAACAACTAATGAAAAACTGTTTTTT.

This sequence joins TRBV6-5 and TRBJ2-1, with a possible D match to TRBD1 (6 bases). CDR3 length: 16 residues. The germline V gene has CDR1 MNHEY and CDR2 SVGAGI. V lost 0 bases, J lost 2 bases, and 11 bases lay in between. The CDR3 region has the DNA TGTGCCAGCAGTTACTCGTATAGGGGGACCTACAATGAGCAGTTCTTC. Residues: CASSYSYRGTYNEQFF.

The CDR3 reads CASSPGRGRLSETQYF. Written as DNA, the CDR3 is TGTGCCAGCTCACCAGGCAGGGGGCGGTTATCAGAGACCCAGTACTTC. This chain connects TRBV18 to TRBJ2-5; TRBD1 matches at 8 bases. Looked up from germline, CDR1 is KGHSH and CDR2 is LQKENI. This CDR3 contains 16 residues. J was trimmed by 4 bases and V by 2 bases; bases with no gene match: 9.